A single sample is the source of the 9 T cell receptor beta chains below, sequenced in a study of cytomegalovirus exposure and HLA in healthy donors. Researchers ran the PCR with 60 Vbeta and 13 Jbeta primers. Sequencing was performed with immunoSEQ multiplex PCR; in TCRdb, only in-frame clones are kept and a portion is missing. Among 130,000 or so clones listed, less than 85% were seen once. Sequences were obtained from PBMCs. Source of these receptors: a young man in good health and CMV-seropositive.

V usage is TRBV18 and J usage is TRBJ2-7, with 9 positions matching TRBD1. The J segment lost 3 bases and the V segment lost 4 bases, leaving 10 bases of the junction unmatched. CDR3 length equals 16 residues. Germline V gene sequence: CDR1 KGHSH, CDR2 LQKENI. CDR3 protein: CASSLASGTGFYEQYF. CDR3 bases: TGTGCCAGCTCACTGGCCTCCGGGACAGGGTTCTACGAGCAGTACTTC.

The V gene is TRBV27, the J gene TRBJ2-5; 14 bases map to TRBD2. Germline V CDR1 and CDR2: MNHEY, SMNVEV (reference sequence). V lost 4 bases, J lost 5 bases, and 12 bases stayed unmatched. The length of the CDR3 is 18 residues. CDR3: CASSYNPTSGRASETQYF. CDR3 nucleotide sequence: TGTGCCAGCAGTTATAACCCGACTAGCGGGAGGGCATCGGAGACCCAGTACTTC.

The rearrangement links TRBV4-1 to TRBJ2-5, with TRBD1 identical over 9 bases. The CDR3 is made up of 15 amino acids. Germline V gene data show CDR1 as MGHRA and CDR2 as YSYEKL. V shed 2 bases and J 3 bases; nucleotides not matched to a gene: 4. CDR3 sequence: CASSQFGDREETQYF. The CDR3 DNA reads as TGCGCCAGCAGCCAATTTGGGGACAGGGAAGAGACCCAGTACTTC.

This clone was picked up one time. CDR3 coding DNA: TGTGCCAGCTCCCCCGGGACAGGCACATCCTATGGCTACACCTTC. Translated, it gives CASSPGTGTSYGYTF. The chain is built from TRBV18 and TRBJ1-2; 8 bases match TRBD1. Trimming took 6 bases from V and 4 from J; bases not matched to a gene: 10. Germline V gene data show CDR1 as KGHSH and CDR2 as LQKENI. The CDR3 has 15 amino acids.

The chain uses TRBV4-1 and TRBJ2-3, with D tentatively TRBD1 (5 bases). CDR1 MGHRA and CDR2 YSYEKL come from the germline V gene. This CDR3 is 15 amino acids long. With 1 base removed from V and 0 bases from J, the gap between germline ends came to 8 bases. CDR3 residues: CASSQGGKSTDTQYF. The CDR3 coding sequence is TGCGCCAGCAGCCAAGGGGGCAAAAGCACAGATACGCAGTATTTT.

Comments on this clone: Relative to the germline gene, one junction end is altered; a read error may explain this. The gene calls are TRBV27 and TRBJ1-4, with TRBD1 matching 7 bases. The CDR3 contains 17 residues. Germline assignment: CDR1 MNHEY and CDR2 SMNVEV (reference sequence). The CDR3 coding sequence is TGTGCCAGCAGTCCCTCACAGGGGCAACCAACTGATGAAAAACTGTTTTTT. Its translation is CASSPSQGQPTDEKLFF.

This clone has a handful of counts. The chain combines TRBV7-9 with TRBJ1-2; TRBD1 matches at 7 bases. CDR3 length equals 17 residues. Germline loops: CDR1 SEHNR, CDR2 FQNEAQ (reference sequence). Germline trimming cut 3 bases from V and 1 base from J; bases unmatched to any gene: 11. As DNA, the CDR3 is TGTGCCAGCAGCTTCCGGGACAGCATCCAATATAACTATGGCTACACCTTC. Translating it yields CASSFRDSIQYNYGYTF.

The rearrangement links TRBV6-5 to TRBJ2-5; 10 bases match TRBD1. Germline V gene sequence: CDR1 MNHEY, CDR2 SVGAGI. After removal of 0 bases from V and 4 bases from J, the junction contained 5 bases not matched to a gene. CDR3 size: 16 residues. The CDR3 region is CASSYSWTGGRETQYF. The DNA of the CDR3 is TGTGCCAGCAGTTACTCTTGGACAGGGGGGAGAGAGACCCAGTACTTC.

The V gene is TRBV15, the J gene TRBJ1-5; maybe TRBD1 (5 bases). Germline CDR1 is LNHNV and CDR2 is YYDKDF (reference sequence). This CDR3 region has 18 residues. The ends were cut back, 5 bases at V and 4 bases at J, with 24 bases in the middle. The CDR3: CATSPVGGAVGSNQPQHF. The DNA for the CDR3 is TGTGCCACCAGCCCCGTGGGCGGGGCCGTGGGGTCAAATCAGCCCCAGCATTTT.